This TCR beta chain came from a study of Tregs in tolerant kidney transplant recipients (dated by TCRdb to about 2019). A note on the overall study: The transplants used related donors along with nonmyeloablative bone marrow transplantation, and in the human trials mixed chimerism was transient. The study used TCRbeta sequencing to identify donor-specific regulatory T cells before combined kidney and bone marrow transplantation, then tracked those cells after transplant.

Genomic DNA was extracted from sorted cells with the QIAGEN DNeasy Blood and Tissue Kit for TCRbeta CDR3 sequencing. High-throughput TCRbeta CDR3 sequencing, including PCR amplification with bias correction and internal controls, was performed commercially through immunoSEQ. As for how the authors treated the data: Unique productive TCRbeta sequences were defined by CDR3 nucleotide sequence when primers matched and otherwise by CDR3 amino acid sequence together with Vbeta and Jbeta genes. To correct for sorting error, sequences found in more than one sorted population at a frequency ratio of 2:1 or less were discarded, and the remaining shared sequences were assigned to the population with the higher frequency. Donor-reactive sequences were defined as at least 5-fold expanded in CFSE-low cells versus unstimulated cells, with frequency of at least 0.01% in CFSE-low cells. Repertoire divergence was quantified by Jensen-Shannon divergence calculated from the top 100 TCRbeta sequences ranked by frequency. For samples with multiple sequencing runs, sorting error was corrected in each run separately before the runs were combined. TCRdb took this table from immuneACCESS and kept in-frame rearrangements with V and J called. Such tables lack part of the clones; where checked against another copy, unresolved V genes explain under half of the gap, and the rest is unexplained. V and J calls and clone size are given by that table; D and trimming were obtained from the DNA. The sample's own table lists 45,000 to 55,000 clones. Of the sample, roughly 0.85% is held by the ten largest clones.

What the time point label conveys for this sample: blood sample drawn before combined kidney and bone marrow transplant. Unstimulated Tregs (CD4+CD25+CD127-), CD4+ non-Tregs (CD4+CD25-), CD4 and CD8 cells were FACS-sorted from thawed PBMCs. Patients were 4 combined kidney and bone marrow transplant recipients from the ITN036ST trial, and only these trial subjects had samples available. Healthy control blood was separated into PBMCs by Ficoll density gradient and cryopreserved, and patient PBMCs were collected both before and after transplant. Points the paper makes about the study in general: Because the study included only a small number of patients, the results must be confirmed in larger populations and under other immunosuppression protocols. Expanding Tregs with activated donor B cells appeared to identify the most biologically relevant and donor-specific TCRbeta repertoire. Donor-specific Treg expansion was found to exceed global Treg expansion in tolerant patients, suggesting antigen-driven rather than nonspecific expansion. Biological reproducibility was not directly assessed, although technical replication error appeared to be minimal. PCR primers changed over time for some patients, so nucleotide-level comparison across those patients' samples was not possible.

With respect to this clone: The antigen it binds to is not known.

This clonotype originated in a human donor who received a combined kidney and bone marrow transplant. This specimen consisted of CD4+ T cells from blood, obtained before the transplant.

The sequenced CDR3 bases are TGTGCCAGCAGTGCCAGGGTGCTCCAAGAGACC. It encodes CASSARVLQET. The whole CDR3 sequence is CASSARVLQETQYF. Recombination linked TRBV2 to TRBJ2-5; 5 matching bases give a weak D call of TRBD1. The CDR3 end falls 3 residues outside the read, so it is completed with the germline J gene. From the cysteine through the phenylalanine, the CDR3 covers 14 amino acids. The DNA has 33 bases, all within the CDR3, and is read from base 1. The trim is 4 bases for V and 1 base for J, with a gap of 10 bases between the germline ends. Taken from the germline V gene, the CDR1 and CDR2 loops are SNHLY and FYNNEI.